This TCR beta chain was obtained from a study of beta chain features in type 1 diabetes. Expressed TCRB transcripts were sequenced because the isolated RNA had all been reverse transcribed beforehand. Here immunoSEQ multiplex PCR was the method, and the copy in TCRdb shows in-frame clones only, minus some. The data show about 160,000 clones, about 8.3% seen once. The CDR3 has 12 amino acids. Germline CDR1 reads KGHSH; CDR2 reads LQKENI. Trimming took 5 bases from V and 3 from J, leaving 8 bases between them. This clone was observed a few times. As yet, its antigen is unknown. Points from the study as a whole: Junctions at VDJ sites from type 1 diabetes patients had fewer insertions and more deletions. Moderate yet significant TCRB CDR3 shortening was seen in Type 1 diabetes patients in all four CD4+ subsets.

Sequencing was done on a sample of central memory CD4+ T cells from blood. This clonotype was obtained from a woman aged 18-30 years with type 1 diabetes. J is TRBJ2-7 and V is TRBV18, with D perhaps matching TRBD1 (5 bases). As DNA, the CDR3 is TGTGCCAGCTCAAGCGACAGCTACGAGCAGTACTTC. Protein sequence: CASSSDSYEQYF. Based on the CDR3 plus reference TRBV18 and TRBJ2-7, the full variable domain is NAGVMQNPRHLVRRRGQEARLRCSPMKGHSHVYWYRQLPEEGLKFMVYLQKENIIDESGMPKERFSAEFPKEGPSILRIQQVVRGDSAAYFCASSSDSYEQYFGPGTRLTVT.